The sample holds many counts of the clone carrying this T cell receptor beta chain. Its antigen is not known. The sample is drawn from a study of T cell repertoires in cytomegalovirus infection. Overall study context: An indication of both CMV infection and matching HLA type came from public TCR beta signatures. Findings and limits, study-wide: Cumulative frequency (of public TCR beta family members) identified carriers of CMV plus the relevant HLA. CMV-specific TCR beta clonotypes restricted by HLA-C were the ones dominating the ex vivo response.

Germline assignment: CDR1 SGHTA and CDR2 FQGNSA. The CDR3 has 13 amino acids. The V gene lost 7 bases and the J gene lost 8 bases, with 15 bases spanning the gap. MiXCR was run by TCRdb on the reads, yielding one entry per CDR3 protein. Of about 680,000 distinct CDR3 sequences listed, 24% are singletons. The rearrangement links TRBV7-2 to TRBJ2-1; D is perhaps TRBD1 or TRBD2 (5 bases each). This TCR was sampled from a human donor in good health (CMV status not recorded). Some clones in this sample may be carry-over from other donors' samples. Sequencing input: CD8+ T cells from PBMCs. CDR3 sequence: CASTVLMGDEQFF. The CDR3 DNA reads as TGTGCCAGCACCGTCCTAATGGGGGATGAGCAGTTCTTC.